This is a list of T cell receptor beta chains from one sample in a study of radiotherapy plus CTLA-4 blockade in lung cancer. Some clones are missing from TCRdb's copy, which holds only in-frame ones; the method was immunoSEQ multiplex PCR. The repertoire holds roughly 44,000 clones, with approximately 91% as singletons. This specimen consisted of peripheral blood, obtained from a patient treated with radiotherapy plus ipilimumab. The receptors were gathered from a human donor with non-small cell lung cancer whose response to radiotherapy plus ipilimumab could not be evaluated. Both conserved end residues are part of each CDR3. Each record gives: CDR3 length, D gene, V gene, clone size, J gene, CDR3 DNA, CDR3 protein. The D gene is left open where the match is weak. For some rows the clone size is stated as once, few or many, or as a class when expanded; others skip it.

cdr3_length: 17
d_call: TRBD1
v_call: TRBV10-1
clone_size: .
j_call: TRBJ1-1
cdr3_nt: TGCGCCAGCAGGTGGTGGGGACAGCAAACGATGAACACTGAAGCTTTCTTT
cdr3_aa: CASRWWGQQTMNTEAFF

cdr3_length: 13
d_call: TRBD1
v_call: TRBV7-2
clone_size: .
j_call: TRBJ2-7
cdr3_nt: TGTGCCAGCAGCTTCGGACAGGGCTACGAGCAGTACTTC
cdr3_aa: CASSFGQGYEQYF

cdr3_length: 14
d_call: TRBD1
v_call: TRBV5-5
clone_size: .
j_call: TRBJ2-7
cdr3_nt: TGTGCCAGCAGCAAGGGGGACAGACGGGACGAGCAGTACTTC
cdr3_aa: CASSKGDRRDEQYF

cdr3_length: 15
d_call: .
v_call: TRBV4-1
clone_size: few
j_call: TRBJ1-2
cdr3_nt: TGCGCCAGCAGCCAAGACGCGGCAGGGTTATATGGCTACACCTTC
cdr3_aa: CASSQDAAGLYGYTF

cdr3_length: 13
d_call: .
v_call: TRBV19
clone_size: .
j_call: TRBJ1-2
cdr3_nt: TGTGCCAGTAGTAGCACACAGAACTATGGCTACACCTTC
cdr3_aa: CASSSTQNYGYTF

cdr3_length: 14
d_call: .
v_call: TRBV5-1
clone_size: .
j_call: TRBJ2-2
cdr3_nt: TGCGCCAGCAGCTTGGTAGGACAGATCGGGGAGCTGTTTTTT
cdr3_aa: CASSLVGQIGELFF

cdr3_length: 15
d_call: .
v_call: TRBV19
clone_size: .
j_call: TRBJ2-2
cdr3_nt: TGTGCCAGTAGTATTGACGAGAGGGTTACCGGGGAGCTGTTTTTT
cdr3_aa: CASSIDERVTGELFF

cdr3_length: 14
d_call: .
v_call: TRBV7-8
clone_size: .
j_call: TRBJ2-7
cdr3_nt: TGTGCCAGCAGCCGAGGTACAGGTTACTACGAGCAGTACTTC
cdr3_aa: CASSRGTGYYEQYF

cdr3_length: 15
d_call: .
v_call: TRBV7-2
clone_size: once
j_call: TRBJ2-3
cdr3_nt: TGTGCCAGCAGCTGGGGCGGGGAGAACACAGATACGCAGTATTTT
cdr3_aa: CASSWGGENTDTQYF

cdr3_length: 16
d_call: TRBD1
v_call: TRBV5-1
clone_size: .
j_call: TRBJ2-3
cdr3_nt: TGCGCCAGCAGCCGGGGACAGGGGGCCAACACAGATACGCAGTATTTT
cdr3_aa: CASSRGQGANTDTQYF

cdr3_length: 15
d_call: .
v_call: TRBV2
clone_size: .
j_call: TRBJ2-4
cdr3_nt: TGTGCCAGCAGTGAAGTGCCCGGGATTCGGAACATTCAGTACTTC
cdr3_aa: CASSEVPGIRNIQYF

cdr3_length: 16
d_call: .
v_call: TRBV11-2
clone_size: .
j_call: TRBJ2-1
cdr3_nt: TGTGCCAGCAACTTAGGGGCCGGGAGCTCCTACAATGAGCAGTTCTTC
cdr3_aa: CASNLGAGSSYNEQFF

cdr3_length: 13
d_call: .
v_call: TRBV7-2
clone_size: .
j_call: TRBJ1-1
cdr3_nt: TGTGCCAGCAGCCTCCACACGAACACTGAAGCTTTCTTT
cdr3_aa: CASSLHTNTEAFF

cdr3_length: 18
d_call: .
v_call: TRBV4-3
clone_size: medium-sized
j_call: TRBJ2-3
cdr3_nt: TGCGCCAGCAGCCAAGCCAATCAGGGGTTACGGGGCACAGATACGCAGTATTTT
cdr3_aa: CASSQANQGLRGTDTQYF

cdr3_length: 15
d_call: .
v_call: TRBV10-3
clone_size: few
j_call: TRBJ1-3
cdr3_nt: TGTGCCATCAGTGACCAGGGGAATTCTGGAAACACCATATATTTT
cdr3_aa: CAISDQGNSGNTIYF

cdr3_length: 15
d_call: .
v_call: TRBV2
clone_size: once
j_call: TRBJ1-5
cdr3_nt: TGTGCCAGCAGTGAGGGGGGGGCGGGCAATCAGCCCCAGCATTTT
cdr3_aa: CASSEGGAGNQPQHF

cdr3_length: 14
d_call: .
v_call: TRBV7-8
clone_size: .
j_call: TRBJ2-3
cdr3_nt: TGTGCCAGCAGCATGGGAGTTAGCACAGATACGCAGTATTTT
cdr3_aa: CASSMGVSTDTQYF

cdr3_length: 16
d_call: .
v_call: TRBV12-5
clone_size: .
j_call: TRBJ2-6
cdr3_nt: TGTGCTAGTGGTTTAACAGGGTCCTCTGGGGCCAACGTCCTGACTTTC
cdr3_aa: CASGLTGSSGANVLTF

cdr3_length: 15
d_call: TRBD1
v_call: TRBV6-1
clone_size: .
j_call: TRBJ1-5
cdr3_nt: TGTGCCAGCGACACGGACAGGGGAGTGAGGCAGCCCCAGCATTTT
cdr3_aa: CASDTDRGVRQPQHF

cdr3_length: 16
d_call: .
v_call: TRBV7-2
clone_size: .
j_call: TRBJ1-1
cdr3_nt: TGTGCCAGCAGCGGCGGGGCCACCCGTTTGAACACTGAAGCTTTCTTT
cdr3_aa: CASSGGATRLNTEAFF

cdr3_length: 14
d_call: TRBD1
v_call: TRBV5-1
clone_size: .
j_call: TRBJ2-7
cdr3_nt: TGCGCCAGCAGCTCCCGGGACAGGGAAGACGAGCAGTACTTC
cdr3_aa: CASSSRDREDEQYF

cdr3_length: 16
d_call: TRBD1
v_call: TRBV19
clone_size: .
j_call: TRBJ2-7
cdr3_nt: TGTGCCAGTAGTTTTCTAACCGGGACAGGGACCTACGAGCAGTACTTC
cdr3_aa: CASSFLTGTGTYEQYF

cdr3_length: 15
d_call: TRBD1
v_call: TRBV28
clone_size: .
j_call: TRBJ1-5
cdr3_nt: TGTGCCAGCAGTTTAATCACAGGGGGCAATCAGCCCCAGCATTTT
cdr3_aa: CASSLITGGNQPQHF